The clone carrying this T cell receptor (beta chain) was detected once. Likely a read error: the CDR3 ends without its conserved phenylalanine or tryptophan. The data originate from a study of shared clonotypes between healthy human individuals. The V and J ends lost 3 bases and 3 bases, in that order; junction bases with no gene match: 15. The CDR3 covers 19 residues. Germline V gives CDR1 LGHNA, CDR2 YNFKEQ. The material for each subset, its genomic DNA, was split evenly across several immunoSEQ plates. Replicate PCRs were loaded with approximately 300 ng DNA from unsorted PBMC, around 30,000 T cell genomes. Assay used: immunoSEQ multiplex PCR; TCRdb lists only in-frame clones, some missing. The sample has about 490,000 clones, around 80% seen once.

The sequence was obtained from a woman aged 35 to 49 in good health. Some clones in this sample may be carry-over from other donors' samples. Sequencing was performed on PBMCs. V and J are TRBV4-2 and TRBJ2-7; 12 nucleotides match TRBD2. CDR3 protein: CASSQEGTSGRNLVYEQYS. The DNA for the CDR3 is TGTGCCAGCAGCCAGGAAGGGACTAGCGGGCGAAACCTAGTCTACGAGCAGTACTCC.